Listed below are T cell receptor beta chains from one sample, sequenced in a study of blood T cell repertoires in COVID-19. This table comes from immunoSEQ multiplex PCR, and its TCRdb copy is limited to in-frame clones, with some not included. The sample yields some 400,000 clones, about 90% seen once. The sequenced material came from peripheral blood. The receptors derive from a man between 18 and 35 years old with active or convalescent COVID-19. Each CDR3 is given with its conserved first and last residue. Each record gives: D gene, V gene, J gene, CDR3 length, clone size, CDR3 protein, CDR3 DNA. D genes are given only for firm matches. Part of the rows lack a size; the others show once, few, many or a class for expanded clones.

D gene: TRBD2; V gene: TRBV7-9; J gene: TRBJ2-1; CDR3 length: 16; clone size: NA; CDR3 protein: CASSLASSGSRDEQFF; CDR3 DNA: TGTGCCAGCAGCTTAGCGTCTAGCGGGAGTAGAGATGAGCAGTTCTTC
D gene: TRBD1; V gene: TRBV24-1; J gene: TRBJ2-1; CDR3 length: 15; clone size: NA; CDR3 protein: CATYDTRTGGREQFF; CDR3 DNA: TGTGCCACCTACGACACTAGGACAGGGGGAAGGGAGCAGTTCTTC
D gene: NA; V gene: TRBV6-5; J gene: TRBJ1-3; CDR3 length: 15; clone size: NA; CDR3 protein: CASWRTESSGNTIYF; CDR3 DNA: TGTGCCAGCTGGAGGACAGAGAGCTCTGGAAACACCATATATTTT
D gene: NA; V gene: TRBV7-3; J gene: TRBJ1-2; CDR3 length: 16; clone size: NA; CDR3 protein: CASSPGATGSYYGYTF; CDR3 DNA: TGTGCCAGCAGCCCCGGGGCCACAGGGAGTTACTATGGCTACACCTTC
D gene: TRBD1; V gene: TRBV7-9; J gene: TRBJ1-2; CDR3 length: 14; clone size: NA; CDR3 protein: CASSYRTGVEGYTF; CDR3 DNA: TGTGCCAGCAGCTACCGGACAGGGGTCGAGGGCTACACCTTC
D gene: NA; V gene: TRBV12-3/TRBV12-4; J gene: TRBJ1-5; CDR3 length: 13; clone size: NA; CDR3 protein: CASSPGENQPQHF; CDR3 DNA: TGTGCCAGCAGCCCAGGGGAAAATCAGCCCCAGCATTTT
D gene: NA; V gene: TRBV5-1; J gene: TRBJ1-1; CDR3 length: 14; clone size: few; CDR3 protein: CASSTRVKNTEAFF; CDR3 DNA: TGCGCCAGCAGCACCAGGGTAAAGAACACTGAAGCTTTCTTT
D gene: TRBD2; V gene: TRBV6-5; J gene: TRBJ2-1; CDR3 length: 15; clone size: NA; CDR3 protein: CASRVSGRRENEQFF; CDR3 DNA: TGTGCCAGCAGAGTTAGCGGGAGACGAGAGAATGAGCAGTTCTTC
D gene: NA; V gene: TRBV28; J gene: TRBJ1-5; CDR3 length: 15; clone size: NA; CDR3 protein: CASGPSGARNQPQHF; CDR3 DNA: TGTGCCAGCGGACCTTCTGGGGCCCGAAATCAGCCCCAGCATTTT
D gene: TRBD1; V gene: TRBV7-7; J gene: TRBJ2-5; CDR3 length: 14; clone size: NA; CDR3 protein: CASSGDRAGETQYF; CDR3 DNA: TGTGCCAGCAGCGGGGACAGGGCGGGGGAGACCCAGTACTTC
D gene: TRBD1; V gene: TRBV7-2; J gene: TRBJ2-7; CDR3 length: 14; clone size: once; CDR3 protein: CASSLALTGAEQYF; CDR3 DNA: TGTGCCAGCAGCCTCGCCCTAACAGGGGCCGAGCAGTACTTC
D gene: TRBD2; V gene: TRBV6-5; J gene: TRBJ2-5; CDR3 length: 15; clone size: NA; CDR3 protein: CASSYVGGEVETQYF; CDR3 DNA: TGTGCCAGCAGTTACGTCGGGGGGGAGGTTGAGACCCAGTACTTC
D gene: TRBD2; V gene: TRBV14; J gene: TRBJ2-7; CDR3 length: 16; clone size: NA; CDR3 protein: CASSPRGGSGSYEQYF; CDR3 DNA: TGTGCCAGCAGCCCACGGGGCGGGAGTGGTTCCTACGAGCAGTACTTC
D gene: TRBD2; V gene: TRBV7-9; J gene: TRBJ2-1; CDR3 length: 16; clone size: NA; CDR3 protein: CASSLGVREGYNEQFF; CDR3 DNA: TGTGCCAGCAGCTTAGGGGTGCGGGAGGGTTACAATGAGCAGTTCTTC
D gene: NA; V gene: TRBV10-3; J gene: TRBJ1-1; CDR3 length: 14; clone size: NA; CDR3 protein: CAISEEEGGTEAFF; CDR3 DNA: TGTGCCATCAGTGAGGAGGAGGGTGGAACTGAAGCTTTCTTT
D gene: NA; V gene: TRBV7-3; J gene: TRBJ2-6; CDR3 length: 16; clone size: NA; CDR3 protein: CASSLTLSSGANVLTF; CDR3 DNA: TGTGCCAGCAGCCTGACACTCAGCTCTGGGGCCAACGTCCTGACTTTC
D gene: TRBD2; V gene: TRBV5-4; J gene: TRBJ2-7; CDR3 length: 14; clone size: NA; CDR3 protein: CASSLRWREDEQYF; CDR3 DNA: TGTGCCAGCAGCTTGCGGTGGCGGGAGGACGAGCAGTACTTC
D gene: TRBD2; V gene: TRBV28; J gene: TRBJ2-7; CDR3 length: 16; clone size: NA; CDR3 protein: CASRRLAGSPSYEQYF; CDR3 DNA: TGTGCCAGCAGGAGACTAGCGGGAAGCCCCTCCTACGAGCAGTACTTC
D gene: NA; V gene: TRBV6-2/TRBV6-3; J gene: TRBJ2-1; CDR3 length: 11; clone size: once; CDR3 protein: CASSLNNEQFF; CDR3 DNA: TGTGCCAGCAGCCTAAACAATGAGCAGTTCTTC
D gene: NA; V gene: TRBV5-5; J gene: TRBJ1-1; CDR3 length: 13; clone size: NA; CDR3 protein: CASTWGGDTEAFF; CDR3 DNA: TGTGCCAGCACCTGGGGAGGAGATACTGAAGCTTTCTTT
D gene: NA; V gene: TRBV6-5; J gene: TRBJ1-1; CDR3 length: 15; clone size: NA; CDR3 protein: CASSPSGGLNTEAFF; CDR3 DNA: TGTGCCAGCAGCCCCTCGGGGGGCTTGAACACTGAAGCTTTCTTT
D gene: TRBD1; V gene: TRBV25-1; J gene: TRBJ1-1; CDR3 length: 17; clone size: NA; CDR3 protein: CASRYRDRGPGDTEAFF; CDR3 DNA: TGTGCCAGCAGGTACCGGGACAGGGGACCGGGGGACACTGAAGCTTTCTTT
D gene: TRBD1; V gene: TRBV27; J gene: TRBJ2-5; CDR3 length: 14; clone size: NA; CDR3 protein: CASSLGTVLGTQYF; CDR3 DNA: TGTGCCAGCAGTTTAGGGACAGTCCTAGGGACCCAGTACTTC
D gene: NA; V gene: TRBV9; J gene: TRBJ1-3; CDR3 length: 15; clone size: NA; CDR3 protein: CASSVDPRSGYTIYF; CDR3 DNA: TGTGCCAGCAGCGTAGACCCAAGGTCGGGGTACACCATATATTTT
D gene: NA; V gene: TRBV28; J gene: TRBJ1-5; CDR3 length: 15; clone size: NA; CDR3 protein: CASSSDPPGGQPQHF; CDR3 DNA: TGTGCCAGCAGTTCCGACCCTCCGGGGGGTCAGCCCCAGCATTTT
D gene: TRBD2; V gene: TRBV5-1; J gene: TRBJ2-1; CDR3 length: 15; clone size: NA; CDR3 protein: CASRSSGGFYNEQFF; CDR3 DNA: TGCGCCAGCAGGTCAAGCGGGGGGTTCTACAATGAGCAGTTCTTC
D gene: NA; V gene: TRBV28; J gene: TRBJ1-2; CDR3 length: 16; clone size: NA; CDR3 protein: CASTLISGRGGYGYTF; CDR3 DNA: TGTGCCAGCACCTTAATCTCGGGGAGAGGGGGATATGGCTACACCTTC
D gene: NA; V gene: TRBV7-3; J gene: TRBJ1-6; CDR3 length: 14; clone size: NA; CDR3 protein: CASSPGGGNSPLHF; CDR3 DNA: TGTGCCAGCAGCCCGGGAGGTGGTAATTCACCCCTCCACTTT